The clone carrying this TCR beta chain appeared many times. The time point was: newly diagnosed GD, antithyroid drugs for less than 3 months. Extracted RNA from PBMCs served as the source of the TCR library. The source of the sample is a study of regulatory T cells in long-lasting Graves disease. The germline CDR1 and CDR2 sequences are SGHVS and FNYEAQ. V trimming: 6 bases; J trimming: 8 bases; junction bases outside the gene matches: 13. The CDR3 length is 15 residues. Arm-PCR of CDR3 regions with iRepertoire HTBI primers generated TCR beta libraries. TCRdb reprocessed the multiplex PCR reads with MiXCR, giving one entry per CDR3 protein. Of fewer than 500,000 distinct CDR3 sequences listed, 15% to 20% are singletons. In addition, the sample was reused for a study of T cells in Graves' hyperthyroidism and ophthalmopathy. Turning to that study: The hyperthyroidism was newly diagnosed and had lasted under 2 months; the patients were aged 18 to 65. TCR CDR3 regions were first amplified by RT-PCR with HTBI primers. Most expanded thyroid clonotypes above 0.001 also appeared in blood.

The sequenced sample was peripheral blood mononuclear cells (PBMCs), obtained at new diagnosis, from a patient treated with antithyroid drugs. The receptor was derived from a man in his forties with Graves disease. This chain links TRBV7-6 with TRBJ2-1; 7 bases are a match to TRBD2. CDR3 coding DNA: TGTGCCAGCAGACCTAGTGCGGGGAGGGACGATGAGCAGTTCTTC. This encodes CASRPSAGRDDEQFF. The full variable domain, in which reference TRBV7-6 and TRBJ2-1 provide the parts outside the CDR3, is GAGVSQSPRYKVTKRGQDVALRCDPISGHVSLYWYRQALGQGPEFLTYFNYEAQQDKSGLPNDRFSAERPEGSISTLTIQRTEQRDSAMYRCASRPSAGRDDEQFFGPGTRLTVL.